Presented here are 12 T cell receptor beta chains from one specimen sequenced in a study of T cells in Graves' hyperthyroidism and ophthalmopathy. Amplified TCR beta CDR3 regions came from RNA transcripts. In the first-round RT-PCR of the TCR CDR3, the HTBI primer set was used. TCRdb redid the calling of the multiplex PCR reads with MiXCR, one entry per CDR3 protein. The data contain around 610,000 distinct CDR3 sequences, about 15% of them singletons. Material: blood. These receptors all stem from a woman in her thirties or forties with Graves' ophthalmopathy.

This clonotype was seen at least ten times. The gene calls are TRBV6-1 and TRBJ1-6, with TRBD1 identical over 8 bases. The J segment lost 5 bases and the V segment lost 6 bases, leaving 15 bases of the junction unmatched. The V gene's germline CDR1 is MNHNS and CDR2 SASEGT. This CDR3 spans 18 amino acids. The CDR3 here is CASRESIQQGGHNSPLHF. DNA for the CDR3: TGTGCCAGCAGAGAATCTATACAACAGGGGGGCCATAATTCACCCCTCCACTTT.

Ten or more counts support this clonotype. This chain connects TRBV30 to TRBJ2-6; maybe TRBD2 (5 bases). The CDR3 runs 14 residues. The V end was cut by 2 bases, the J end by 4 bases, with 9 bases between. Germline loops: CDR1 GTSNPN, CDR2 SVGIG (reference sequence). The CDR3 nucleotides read TGTGCCTGGAGTCACGGGATAGGGGCCAACGTCCTGACTTTC. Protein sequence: CAWSHGIGANVLTF. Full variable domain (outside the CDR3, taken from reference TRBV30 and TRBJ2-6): SQTIHQWPATLVQPVGSPLSLECTVEGTSNPNLYWYRQAAGRGLQLLFYSVGIGQISSEVPQNLSASRPQDRQFILSSKKLLLSDSGFYLCAWSHGIGANVLTFGAGSRLTVL.

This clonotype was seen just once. CDR3 protein: CASSSQAGVTGELFF. The DNA for the CDR3 is TGTGCCAGCAGTTCCCAAGCGGGAGTAACCGGGGAGCTGTTTTTT. The J gene is TRBJ2-2, the V gene TRBV28, with TRBD2 identical over 8 bases. The CDR3 is 15 residues long. Germline assignment: CDR1 MDHEN and CDR2 SYDVKM. The trim removed 4 bases at V and 5 bases at J, leaving 6 bases unmatched.

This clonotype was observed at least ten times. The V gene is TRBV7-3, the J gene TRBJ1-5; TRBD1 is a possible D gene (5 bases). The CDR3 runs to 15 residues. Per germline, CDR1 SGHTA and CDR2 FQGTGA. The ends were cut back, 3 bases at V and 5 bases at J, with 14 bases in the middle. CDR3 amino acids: CASSFPGRRDQPQHF. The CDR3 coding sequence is TGTGCCAGCAGCTTCCCGGGACGGCGGGATCAGCCCCAGCATTTT.

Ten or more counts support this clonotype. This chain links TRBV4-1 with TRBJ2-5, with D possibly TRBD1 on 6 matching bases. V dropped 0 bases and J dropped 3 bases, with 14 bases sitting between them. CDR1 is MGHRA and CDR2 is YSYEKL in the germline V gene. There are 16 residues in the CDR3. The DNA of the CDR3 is TGCGCCAGCAGCCAAGACCGGGGACAAGGGGAAGAGACCCAGTACTTC. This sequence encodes CASSQDRGQGEETQYF.

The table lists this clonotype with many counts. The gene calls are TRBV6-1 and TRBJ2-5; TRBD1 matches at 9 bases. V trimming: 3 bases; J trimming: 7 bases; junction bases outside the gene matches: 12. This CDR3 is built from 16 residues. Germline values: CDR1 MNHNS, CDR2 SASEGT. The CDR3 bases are TGTGCCAGCAGTGACCCTCCTCAACAGGGGGCTTGGACCCAGTACTTC. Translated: CASSDPPQQGAWTQYF.

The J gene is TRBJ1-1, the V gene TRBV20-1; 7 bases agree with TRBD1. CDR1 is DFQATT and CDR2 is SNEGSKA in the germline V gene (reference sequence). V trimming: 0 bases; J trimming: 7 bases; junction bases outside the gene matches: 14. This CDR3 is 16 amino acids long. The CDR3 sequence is CSARDRGLGQPLEAFF. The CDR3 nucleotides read TGCAGTGCTAGAGATCGAGGGTTGGGACAGCCCCTTGAAGCTTTCTTT.

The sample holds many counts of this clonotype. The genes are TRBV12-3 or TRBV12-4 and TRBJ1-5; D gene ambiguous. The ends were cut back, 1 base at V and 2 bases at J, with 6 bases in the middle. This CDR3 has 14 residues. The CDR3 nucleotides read TGTGCCAGCAGTTTAGGGGCTGGCAATCAGCCCCAGCATTTT. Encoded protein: CASSLGAGNQPQHF.

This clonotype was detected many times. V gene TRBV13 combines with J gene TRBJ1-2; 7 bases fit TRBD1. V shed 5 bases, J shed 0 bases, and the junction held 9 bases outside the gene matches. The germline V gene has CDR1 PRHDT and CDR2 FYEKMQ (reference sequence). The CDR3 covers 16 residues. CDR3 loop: CASSPHRDRSNYGYTF. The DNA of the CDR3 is TGTGCCAGCAGCCCACACCGGGACAGATCTAACTATGGCTACACCTTC.

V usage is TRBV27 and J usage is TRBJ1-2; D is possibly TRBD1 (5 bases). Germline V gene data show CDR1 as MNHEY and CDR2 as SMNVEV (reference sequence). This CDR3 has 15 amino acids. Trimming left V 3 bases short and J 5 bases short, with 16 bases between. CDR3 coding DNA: TGTGCCAGCAGTTTTTCAAGGGGCCCTCGGTATGGCTACACCTTC. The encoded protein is CASSFSRGPRYGYTF.

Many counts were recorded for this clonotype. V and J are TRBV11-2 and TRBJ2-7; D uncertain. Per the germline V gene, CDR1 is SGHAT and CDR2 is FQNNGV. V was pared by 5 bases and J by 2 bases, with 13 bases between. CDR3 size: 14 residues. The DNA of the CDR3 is TGTGCCAGCAGCCCGGCCGAAGGGCCCTACGAGCAGTACTTC. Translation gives CASSPAEGPYEQYF. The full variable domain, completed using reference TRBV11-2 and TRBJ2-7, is EAGVAQSPRYKIIEKRQSVAFWCNPISGHATLYWYQQILGQGPKLLIQFQNNGVVDDSQLPKDRFSAERLKGVDSTLKIQPAKLEDSAVYLCASSPAEGPYEQYFGPGTRLTVT.

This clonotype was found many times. The CDR3 nucleotides read TGTGCCTGGAGTGTAACGGGGATCTCCTACGAGCAGTACTTC. This sequence encodes CAWSVTGISYEQYF. The chain combines TRBV30 with TRBJ2-7; perhaps TRBD2 as D (5 bases). Per germline, CDR1 GTSNPN and CDR2 SVGIG (reference sequence). This CDR3 has 14 amino acids. Trimming took 0 bases from V and 0 from J, leaving 9 bases between them.